Here is one T cell receptor beta chain with its context. The germline gene is not matched at one end of the junction; a read error may be the cause. This sample is part of a study of blood T cell repertoires in COVID-19. The wider study: Samples taken during acute and convalescent COVID-19 were collected in the United States, Italy and Spain.

Recruitment covered fewer than 25 US areas and drew participants whose ages spanned roughly 18 to 90 years. Which cohort a participant joined came from the clinical history participants gave. Two negative PCRs, clearance, or symptom resolution were required of recovered Cohort 3 donors. The CDR3 covers 15 residues. From germline, CDR1 is SSHAT and CDR2 FNYEAQ (reference sequence). Profiled with immunoSEQ multiplex PCR; TCRdb holds only in-frame clones, not every one. The table records about 130,000 clones, approximately 86% of them present only once. This chain joins TRBV7-7 and TRBJ1-5; 9 positions agree with TRBD1. This receptor was taken from a woman aged 45-59 years who had recovered from COVID-19. Sequencing was performed on PBMCs or T cells enriched from blood (not recorded which). CDR3 region: CASTNWDRDNQPQHF. CDR3 coding DNA: TGTGCTAGCACGAACTGGGACAGGGACAATCAGCCCCAGCATTTT.